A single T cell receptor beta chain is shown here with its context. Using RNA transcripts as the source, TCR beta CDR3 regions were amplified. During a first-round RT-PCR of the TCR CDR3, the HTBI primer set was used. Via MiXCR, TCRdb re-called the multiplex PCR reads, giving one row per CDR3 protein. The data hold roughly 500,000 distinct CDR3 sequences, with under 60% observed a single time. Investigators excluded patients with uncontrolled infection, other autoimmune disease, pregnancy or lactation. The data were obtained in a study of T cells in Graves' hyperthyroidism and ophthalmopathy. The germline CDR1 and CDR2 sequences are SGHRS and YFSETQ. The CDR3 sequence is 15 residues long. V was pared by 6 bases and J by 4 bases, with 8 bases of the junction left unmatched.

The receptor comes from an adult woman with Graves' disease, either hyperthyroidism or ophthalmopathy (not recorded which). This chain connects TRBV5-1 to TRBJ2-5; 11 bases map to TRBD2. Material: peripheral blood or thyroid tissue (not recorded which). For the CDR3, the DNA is TGCGCCAGCACCCGACTAGCGGGGCTACCAGAGACCCAGTACTTC. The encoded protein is CASTRLAGLPETQYF. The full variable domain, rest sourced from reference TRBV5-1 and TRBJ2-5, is KAGVTQTPRYLIKTRGQQVTLSCSPISGHRSVSWYQQTPGQGLQFLFEYFSETQRNKGNFPGRFSGRQFSNSRSEMNVSTLELGDSALYLCASTRLAGLPETQYFGPGTRLLVL.